This T cell receptor (beta chain) emerged from a study of blood T cell repertoires in COVID-19. Turning to the study itself: Spain, Italy and the United States supplied samples that represented acute and convalescent COVID-19. T cells, B-cell-depleted T cells, or PBMCs supplied cDNA or gDNA.

Authors' analysis steps: For nucleated cells, counts were estimated from reference gene primer amplification. The data were produced by immunoSEQ multiplex PCR, yet TCRdb's version contains in-frame clones alone and is incomplete. D and trimming were read from the DNA, whereas the V and J calls and clone size are those reported in that table. The repertoire holds 150,000 to 200,000 clones, with about four fifths as singletons. V lost 1 base, J lost 2 bases, and 5 bases lay in between. The CDR3 sequence is 14 residues long. Germline lookup yields CDR1 SGHDN and CDR2 FVKESK. V usage is TRBV14 and J usage is TRBJ2-2; D is undetermined. The sequencing input was peripheral blood. The receptor was derived from a human donor with acute or convalescent COVID-19. The donor label of this sample is uncertain. CDR3 amino acids: CASSQVLNTGELFF. The CDR3 DNA is TGTGCCAGCAGCCAAGTTCTTAACACCGGGGAGCTGTTTTTT.